The 14 T cell receptor beta chains in this list originate from one sample, sequenced in a study of blood T cell repertoires in COVID-19. Assay: immunoSEQ multiplex PCR; the TCRdb copy retains only in-frame clones and omits some. The repertoire has approximately 150,000 clones, about nine tenths of them found once; the top ten carry approximately 6.5%. The sample taken for sequencing was peripheral blood. All receptors come from an elderly man with acute or convalescent COVID-19.

This clone was seen a handful of times. The chain has TRBV5-4 and TRBJ2-2, with TRBD1 as a possible D gene (6 bases). This CDR3 has 14 residues. Germline V gene sequence: CDR1 SGHNT, CDR2 YYREEE (reference sequence). Between the trimmed V and J ends, which lost 3 bases and 3 bases, there was a span of 9 bases. CDR3 bases: TGTGCCAGCAGCTCTGGACAGTACACCGGGGAGCTGTTTTTT. Protein: CASSSGQYTGELFF.

The J gene is TRBJ2-3, the V gene TRBV10-3, with TRBD2 as a possible D gene (7 bases). V lost 0 bases, J lost 3 bases, and 16 bases lay in between. CDR3 size: 17 residues. Germline-derived CDR1 and CDR2 are ENHRY and SYGVKD. CDR3 sequence reads: CAISESRGGYRTDTQYF. For the CDR3, the DNA is TGTGCCATCAGTGAGTCGCGCGGGGGCTATCGGACAGATACGCAGTATTTT.

The chain combines TRBV10-3 with TRBJ2-7; TRBD2 aligns across 7 bases. Germline V CDR1 and CDR2: ENHRY, SYGVKD. This CDR3 has 12 amino acids. Unmatched junction bases numbered 3, after V lost 8 bases and J lost 2 bases. This CDR3 is CAIRGEPYEQYF. The CDR3 DNA is TGTGCCATCCGGGGGGAGCCCTACGAGCAGTACTTC.

This chain uses TRBV7-9 with TRBJ2-3; a possible D gene is TRBD1 (6 bases). Trimming cost V 5 bases and J 5 bases, with 14 bases left between them. Per the germline V gene, CDR1 is SEHNR and CDR2 is FQNEAQ (reference sequence). This CDR3 region has 14 residues. CDR3 amino acids: CASSLPVGGDTQYF. CDR3 sequence (DNA): TGTGCCAGCAGCCTTCCGGTAGGGGGAGATACGCAGTATTTT.

This rearrangement joins TRBV29-1 to TRBJ2-7; 8 bases are a match to TRBD2. This CDR3 has 16 residues. Germline CDR1 reads SQVTM; CDR2 reads ANQGSEA. V shed 3 bases and J 3 bases; nucleotides not matched to a gene: 13. This chain's CDR3 is CSVEGVEREYSYEQYF. DNA of the CDR3: TGCAGCGTTGAGGGGGTTGAGCGGGAGTACAGCTACGAGCAGTACTTC.

The V gene is TRBV3-1 (or the pseudogene TRBV3-2), the J gene TRBJ1-5; D gene uncertain. This CDR3 comprises 12 residues. CDR1 is LGHDT, CDR2 YNNKEL, per germline (reference sequence). Trimming took 1 base from V and 7 from J, leaving 5 bases between them. This CDR3 is CASSQAGQPQHF. The CDR3 DNA reads TGTGCCAGCAGCCAAGCTGGCCAGCCCCAGCATTTT.

The CDR3 region has the DNA TGTGCCAGCAGCCAAGATCCGGGGGTGGCCTACAATGAGCAGTTCTTC. Translating gives CASSQDPGVAYNEQFF. The chain joins TRBV3-1 (or the pseudogene TRBV3-2) to TRBJ2-1, with D perhaps TRBD2 (6 bases). The ends were cut back, 0 bases at V and 2 bases at J, with 11 bases in the middle. Germline CDR1 reads LGHDT; CDR2 reads YNNKEL (reference sequence). The CDR3 loop spans 16 amino acids.

The gene calls are TRBV27 and TRBJ2-5; 12 bases agree with TRBD1. The CDR3 consists of 15 residues. Losses at the gene ends were 6 bases for V and 5 bases for J; bases not matched to a gene: 7. CDR1 MNHEY and CDR2 SMNVEV come from the germline V gene (reference sequence). The CDR3 DNA sequence: TGTGCCAGCAGCTTTGGGACAGGGGGCGAGGAGACCCAGTACTTC. The encoded protein is CASSFGTGGEETQYF.

This sequence joins TRBV6-6 and TRBJ2-7; 8 bases line up with TRBD1. The V gene's germline CDR1 is MNHNY and CDR2 SVGAGI (reference sequence). CDR3 length: 14 amino acids. J was trimmed by 3 bases and V by 4 bases; bases with no gene match: 5. CDR3 DNA: TGTGCCAGCAGTTCCCAGGACAGGGTCTACGAGCAGTACTTC. Its protein product is CASSSQDRVYEQYF.

The chain employs TRBV6-6 and TRBJ1-6; tentative D call: TRBD1 (6 bases). The CDR3 spans 15 residues. The germline gives CDR1 MNHNY, CDR2 SVGAGI (reference sequence). V was pared by 5 bases and J by 7 bases, with 15 bases between. This CDR3 reads CASSNLQGGNSPLHF. CDR3 sequence (DNA): TGTGCCAGCAGTAACTTACAGGGAGGGAATTCACCCCTCCACTTT.

This chain links TRBV4-1 with TRBJ2-1; maybe TRBD2 (6 bases). CDR3 size: 15 residues. The ends were cut back, 3 bases at V and 0 bases at J, with 9 bases in the middle. Germline CDR1 and CDR2: MGHRA and YSYEKL. CDR3 coding DNA: TGCGCCAGCAGCCATAGCGGAAACTCCTACAATGAGCAGTTCTTC. Amino acids: CASSHSGNSYNEQFF.

The rearrangement joins TRBV18 to TRBJ1-1; no reliable D call. This CDR3 contains 15 residues. Trimming took 3 bases from V and 4 from J, leaving 15 bases between them. Germline loops: CDR1 KGHSH, CDR2 LQKENI. CDR3 protein: CASSPFGVEGTEAFF. CDR3 DNA sequence: TGTGCCAGCTCACCGTTCGGGGTTGAAGGCACTGAAGCTTTCTTT.

This clone is a singleton in its sample. The chain carries TRBV28 and TRBJ2-7; 7 bases are shared with TRBD2. The trim removed 3 bases at V and 7 bases at J, leaving 12 bases unmatched. This CDR3 contains 15 residues. Germline CDR1 is MDHEN and CDR2 is SYDVKM. CDR3 protein: CASSLILADFREQYF. The DNA of the CDR3 is TGTGCCAGCAGTTTGATCCTAGCGGACTTTAGAGAGCAGTACTTC.

The genes are TRBV3-1 (or the pseudogene TRBV3-2) and TRBJ2-1; D gene ambiguous. V was pared by 2 bases and J by 6 bases, with 8 bases between. The CDR3 runs 13 residues. CDR1 is LGHDT and CDR2 is YNNKEL in the germline V gene (reference sequence). CDR3 DNA sequence: TGTGCCAGCAGCCAAAGCGACTTCAATGAGCAGTTCTTC. Translated: CASSQSDFNEQFF.